The next 7 T cell receptor beta chains were all read from a single sample in a study of OX40 agonist ivuxolimab in advanced cancers. Repertoires were generated with immunoSEQ multiplex PCR, while TCRdb's copy carries only in-frame clones and drops some. The repertoire holds tens of thousands of clones, with over 75% as singletons. The starting material was CD4+ or CD8+ T cells sorted from blood, obtained in a trial of the OX40 agonist ivuxolimab. These receptors were taken from an adult with an advanced solid tumor such as melanoma, head and neck, liver or kidney cancer.

The chain joins TRBV27 to TRBJ2-5; no firm D call. Germline assignment: CDR1 MNHEY and CDR2 SMNVEV (reference sequence). The V gene lost 3 bases and the J gene lost 2 bases, with 7 bases spanning the gap. The CDR3 totals 13 residues. CDR3 in amino acids: CASSFSRQETQYF. For the CDR3, the DNA is TGTGCCAGCAGTTTCTCGCGACAAGAGACCCAGTACTTC.

The V and J genes are TRBV19 and TRBJ2-2; TRBD1 matches at 8 bases. This CDR3 has 15 residues. CDR1 is LNHDA and CDR2 is SQIVND in the germline V gene (reference sequence). The junction had 2 bases not matched to a gene; V was cut back by 4 bases and J by 1 base. CDR3 nucleotides: TGTGCCAGTAGTAGGACAGGGCTGAACACCGGGGAGCTGTTTTTT. Protein sequence: CASSRTGLNTGELFF. The full variable domain, in which reference TRBV19 and TRBJ2-2 provide the parts outside the CDR3, is DGGITQSPKYLFRKEGQNVTLSCEQNLNHDAMYWYRQDPGQGLRLIYYSQIVNDFQKGDIAEGYSVSREKKESFPLTVTSAQKNPTAFYLCASSRTGLNTGELFFGEGSRLTVL.

This clone was observed a few times. The V and J genes are TRBV30 and TRBJ2-5; 7 bases are a match to TRBD1. The CDR3 spans 13 residues. The germline V gene encodes CDR1 GTSNPN and CDR2 SVGIG (reference sequence). V lost 4 bases, J lost 3 bases, and 5 bases stayed unmatched. CDR3 amino acids: CAWIGTGEETQYF. The CDR3 DNA sequence: TGTGCCTGGATTGGAACAGGGGAAGAGACCCAGTACTTC.

This sequence joins TRBV5-1 and TRBJ1-1; a weak D match, TRBD1 (6 bases). CDR3 length: 15 residues. Trimming left V 0 bases short and J 6 bases short, with 15 bases between. Germline V gene lookup returns CDR1 SGHRS and CDR2 YFSETQ. CDR3 sequence: CASSLASGVVAEAFF. CDR3 coding DNA: TGCGCCAGCAGCTTGGCTTCAGGGGTTGTTGCTGAAGCTTTCTTT. The whole variable domain, filled in from reference TRBV5-1 and TRBJ1-1, reads KAGVTQTPRYLIKTRGQQVTLSCSPISGHRSVSWYQQTPGQGLQFLFEYFSETQRNKGNFPGRFSGRQFSNSRSEMNVSTLELGDSALYLCASSLASGVVAEAFFGQGTRLTVV.

The chain has TRBV11-2 and TRBJ2-1; a weak D match, TRBD2 (5 bases). The length of the CDR3 is 15 residues. Germline V gene sequence: CDR1 SGHAT, CDR2 FQNNGV. The ends were cut back, 2 bases at V and 3 bases at J, with 11 bases in the middle. CDR3 region: CASSLPGSLYNEQFF. DNA of the CDR3: TGTGCCAGCAGCTTACCGGGGTCCCTCTACAATGAGCAGTTCTTC. The full variable domain, its missing parts supplied by reference TRBV11-2 and TRBJ2-1, is EAGVAQSPRYKIIEKRQSVAFWCNPISGHATLYWYQQILGQGPKLLIQFQNNGVVDDSQLPKDRFSAERLKGVDSTLKIQPAKLEDSAVYLCASSLPGSLYNEQFFGPGTRLTVL.

In this sample, this clone turned up once. The chain recombines TRBV28 with TRBJ1-4; 11 nucleotides line up with TRBD1. The CDR3 length is 14 residues. Trimming at V came to 5 bases and at J to 10 bases, leaving 6 bases not matched to a gene. CDR1 is MDHEN, CDR2 SYDVKM, per germline. DNA for the CDR3: TGTGCCAGCAGTCCGGGACAGGGGGTCGGAAAACTGTTTTTT. Residues: CASSPGQGVGKLFF.

This chain joins TRBV7-2 and TRBJ1-2, with unresolved D. Germline CDR1 reads SGHTA; CDR2 reads FQGNSA. This CDR3 spans 12 amino acids. With 4 bases removed from V and 5 bases from J, the gap between germline ends came to 8 bases. The CDR3: CASSSYGYGYTF. In nucleotides, the CDR3 is TGTGCCAGCAGCTCCTACGGGTATGGCTACACCTTC.